This is a list of T cell receptor beta chains from one sample in a study of blood T cells in healthy people across ages. TCRdb processed the 5' RACE reads anew with MiXCR; each CDR3 protein has one entry. The data show fewer than 1 million distinct CDR3 sequences, more than 40% seen once. Sequencing was performed on blood. The receptors stem from a man aged 55 to 70 in good health. The CDR3 runs from the conserved cysteine through the conserved F or W. Each record gives: clone size, V gene, D gene, J gene, CDR3 protein, CDR3 DNA. A D gene is named only where the DNA matches it firmly. Size is omitted from some rows. Given values are once, few, many or a class for expanded clones.

clone size: few; V gene: TRBV6-2/TRBV6-3; D gene: -; J gene: TRBJ2-1; CDR3 protein: CASSQTTHEQFF; CDR3 DNA: TGTGCCAGCAGCCAAACCACGCATGAGCAGTTCTTC
clone size: -; V gene: TRBV6-2/TRBV6-3; D gene: -; J gene: TRBJ1-5; CDR3 protein: CASSYWFNQPQHF; CDR3 DNA: TGTGCCAGCAGTTATTGGTTCAATCAGCCCCAGCATTTT
clone size: -; V gene: TRBV5-5; D gene: -; J gene: TRBJ2-7; CDR3 protein: CASKGGTPSSYEQYF; CDR3 DNA: TGTGCCAGCAAGGGCGGGACTCCAAGCTCCTACGAGCAGTACTTC
clone size: few; V gene: TRBV7-9; D gene: TRBD1; J gene: TRBJ2-7; CDR3 protein: CASNTGTGSYEQYF; CDR3 DNA: TGTGCCAGCAACACCGGGACAGGGTCCTACGAGCAGTACTTC
clone size: few; V gene: TRBV5-1; D gene: TRBD1; J gene: TRBJ1-6; CDR3 protein: CASSPRTGENSPLHF; CDR3 DNA: TGCGCCAGCAGCCCGCGGACAGGGGAGAATTCACCCCTCCACTTT
clone size: few; V gene: TRBV28; D gene: TRBD1; J gene: TRBJ1-5; CDR3 protein: CASSFDRVGNQPQHF; CDR3 DNA: TGTGCCAGCAGTTTCGACAGGGTCGGCAATCAGCCCCAGCATTTT
clone size: many; V gene: TRBV12-3/TRBV12-4; D gene: -; J gene: TRBJ2-5; CDR3 protein: CASSLTEETQYF; CDR3 DNA: TGTGCCAGCAGTTTAACAGAAGAGACCCAGTACTTC
clone size: many; V gene: TRBV9; D gene: -; J gene: TRBJ2-3; CDR3 protein: CASSVLATDTQYF; CDR3 DNA: TGTGCCAGCAGCGTATTAGCGACAGATACGCAGTATTTT
clone size: -; V gene: TRBV7-9; D gene: -; J gene: TRBJ2-1; CDR3 protein: CASSLGDTFYNEQFF; CDR3 DNA: TGTGCCAGCAGCCTAGGGGACACTTTCTACAATGAGCAGTTCTTC
clone size: -; V gene: TRBV7-9; D gene: -; J gene: TRBJ2-3; CDR3 protein: CASGRGDAQYF; CDR3 DNA: TGTGCCAGCGGAAGGGGAGATGCGCAGTATTTT
clone size: few; V gene: TRBV15; D gene: -; J gene: TRBJ2-5; CDR3 protein: CATSREPKETQYF; CDR3 DNA: TGTGCCACCAGCAGAGAACCGAAAGAGACCCAGTACTTC
clone size: -; V gene: TRBV11-1; D gene: TRBD2; J gene: TRBJ2-5; CDR3 protein: CASRKRTSGLQETQYF; CDR3 DNA: TGTGCCAGCAGAAAGAGGACTAGCGGGTTACAAGAGACCCAGTACTTC
clone size: -; V gene: TRBV5-1; D gene: -; J gene: TRBJ2-1; CDR3 protein: CASSLTSGDRREQFF; CDR3 DNA: TGCGCCAGCAGCTTGACATCCGGGGACCGAAGGGAGCAGTTCTTC
clone size: -; V gene: TRBV10-3; D gene: -; J gene: TRBJ1-1; CDR3 protein: CAISESQGSATEAFF; CDR3 DNA: TGTGCCATCAGTGAGTCTCAGGGCTCGGCCACTGAAGCTTTCTTT
clone size: few; V gene: TRBV5-1; D gene: -; J gene: TRBJ2-5; CDR3 protein: CASSPTPVQETQYF; CDR3 DNA: TGCGCCAGCAGCCCCACCCCCGTCCAAGAGACCCAGTACTTC
clone size: -; V gene: TRBV2; D gene: TRBD1; J gene: TRBJ2-3; CDR3 protein: CASSETGVTDTQYF; CDR3 DNA: TGTGCCAGCAGTGAGACAGGGGTGACAGATACGCAGTATTTT
clone size: -; V gene: TRBV24-1; D gene: -; J gene: TRBJ2-5; CDR3 protein: CATSDYSGHQETQYF; CDR3 DNA: TGTGCCACCAGTGATTATTCGGGACACCAAGAGACCCAGTACTTC
clone size: few; V gene: TRBV27; D gene: -; J gene: TRBJ2-2; CDR3 protein: CASSLGDTTGELFF; CDR3 DNA: TGTGCCAGCAGTTTGGGCGATACCACCGGGGAGCTGTTTTTT
clone size: -; V gene: TRBV20-1; D gene: TRBD2; J gene: TRBJ2-3; CDR3 protein: CSANPGLAVHTQYF; CDR3 DNA: TGCAGTGCTAACCCGGGACTAGCGGTCCACACGCAGTATTTT
clone size: once; V gene: TRBV5-5; D gene: -; J gene: TRBJ2-1; CDR3 protein: CASSLVGGEGNEQFF; CDR3 DNA: TGTGCCAGCAGCTTGGTCGGAGGGGAAGGCAATGAGCAGTTCTTC
clone size: few; V gene: TRBV29-1; D gene: TRBD2; J gene: TRBJ2-1; CDR3 protein: CSVAVSGGNEQFF; CDR3 DNA: TGCAGCGTGGCGGTTAGCGGGGGAAATGAGCAGTTCTTC
clone size: few; V gene: TRBV18; D gene: TRBD1; J gene: TRBJ2-5; CDR3 protein: CASSPGKQGETQYF; CDR3 DNA: TGTGCCAGCTCACCCGGTAAACAGGGGGAGACCCAGTACTTC
clone size: -; V gene: TRBV10-3; D gene: -; J gene: TRBJ2-5; CDR3 protein: CATNREGETQYF; CDR3 DNA: TGTGCCACCAACAGGGAGGGAGAGACCCAGTACTTC
clone size: -; V gene: TRBV2; D gene: TRBD2; J gene: TRBJ2-4; CDR3 protein: CASSEGGTFKNIQYF; CDR3 DNA: TGTGCCAGCAGTGAGGGAGGGACTTTCAAAAACATTCAGTACTTC
clone size: -; V gene: TRBV5-5; D gene: -; J gene: TRBJ1-1; CDR3 protein: CTRRDRHTEAFF; CDR3 DNA: TGTACCAGGAGGGATCGGCACACTGAAGCTTTCTTT
clone size: few; V gene: TRBV20-1; D gene: TRBD1; J gene: TRBJ1-2; CDR3 protein: CSATTGEGYGYTF; CDR3 DNA: TGCAGTGCAACCACAGGGGAGGGCTATGGCTACACCTTC
clone size: once; V gene: TRBV28; D gene: -; J gene: TRBJ2-6; CDR3 protein: CASSHLGANVLNF; CDR3 DNA: TGTGCCAGCAGCCATTTGGGGGCCAACGTCCTGAATTTC
clone size: -; V gene: TRBV9; D gene: -; J gene: TRBJ2-5; CDR3 protein: CASSVNPEETQYF; CDR3 DNA: TGTGCCAGCAGCGTCAACCCAGAAGAGACCCAGTACTTC
clone size: few; V gene: TRBV5-1; D gene: TRBD1; J gene: TRBJ2-1; CDR3 protein: CASTTGGPSNEQFF; CDR3 DNA: TGCGCCAGCACCACAGGGGGGCCCAGCAATGAGCAGTTCTTC
clone size: -; V gene: TRBV6-1; D gene: -; J gene: TRBJ1-1; CDR3 protein: CASTSRGGRETEAFF; CDR3 DNA: TGTGCCAGCACCAGTCGGGGGGGGCGGGAAACTGAAGCTTTCTTT
clone size: few; V gene: TRBV20-1; D gene: -; J gene: TRBJ2-7; CDR3 protein: CSARDYRVSYNEQYF; CDR3 DNA: TGCAGTGCTAGAGATTACAGGGTCTCCTACAATGAGCAGTACTTC
clone size: few; V gene: TRBV10-3; D gene: -; J gene: TRBJ1-4; CDR3 protein: CAISASGDEKLFF; CDR3 DNA: TGTGCCATCAGTGCGAGCGGGGATGAAAAACTGTTTTTT
clone size: -; V gene: TRBV2; D gene: -; J gene: TRBJ2-7; CDR3 protein: CASGAETESSYEQYF; CDR3 DNA: TGTGCCAGCGGGGCCGAGACAGAGAGCTCCTACGAGCAGTACTTC
clone size: -; V gene: TRBV4-1; D gene: TRBD1; J gene: TRBJ2-7; CDR3 protein: CASSQGNLRDRDYEQYF; CDR3 DNA: TGCGCCAGCAGCCAAGGAAATTTGAGGGACAGAGACTACGAGCAGTACTTC
clone size: -; V gene: TRBV30; D gene: -; J gene: TRBJ2-4; CDR3 protein: CAWSVRPDIQYF; CDR3 DNA: TGTGCCTGGAGTGTAAGGCCAGACATTCAGTACTTC
clone size: -; V gene: TRBV28; D gene: -; J gene: TRBJ1-5; CDR3 protein: CASSLTGENSNQPQHF; CDR3 DNA: TGTGCCAGCAGTTTAACAGGAGAGAATAGCAATCAGCCCCAGCATTTT
clone size: -; V gene: TRBV6-2/TRBV6-3; D gene: TRBD1; J gene: TRBJ1-5; CDR3 protein: CASSYTRPGTGAAQPQHF; CDR3 DNA: TGTGCCAGCAGTTACACTCGTCCCGGGACAGGGGCGGCTCAGCCCCAGCATTTT
clone size: few; V gene: TRBV5-5; D gene: -; J gene: TRBJ2-5; CDR3 protein: CASSLAGMGKTQYF; CDR3 DNA: TGTGCCAGCAGCTTGGCAGGGATGGGAAAGACCCAGTACTTC
clone size: -; V gene: TRBV20-1; D gene: TRBD2; J gene: TRBJ2-5; CDR3 protein: CSAILADLETQYF; CDR3 DNA: TGCAGTGCAATACTAGCGGACTTGGAGACCCAGTACTTC
clone size: few; V gene: TRBV5-1; D gene: -; J gene: TRBJ2-1; CDR3 protein: CAGSQSLAPPYNEQFF; CDR3 DNA: TGCGCCGGCAGCCAATCCCTAGCGCCTCCCTACAATGAGCAGTTCTTC
clone size: -; V gene: TRBV9; D gene: -; J gene: TRBJ2-2; CDR3 protein: CASSGGTDPTGELFF; CDR3 DNA: TGTGCCAGCAGCGGAGGGACCGACCCCACCGGGGAGCTGTTTTTT
clone size: -; V gene: TRBV29-1; D gene: -; J gene: TRBJ2-2; CDR3 protein: CSALQAAGELFF; CDR3 DNA: TGCAGCGCCCTCCAGGCGGCCGGGGAGCTGTTTTTT
clone size: -; V gene: TRBV7-2; D gene: -; J gene: TRBJ2-1; CDR3 protein: CASSEITGYEQFF; CDR3 DNA: TGTGCCAGCAGCGAGATCACAGGTTACGAGCAGTTCTTC
clone size: -; V gene: TRBV20-1; D gene: TRBD2; J gene: TRBJ2-5; CDR3 protein: CSARHPSGGGSETQYF; CDR3 DNA: TGCAGTGCTAGGCACCCTAGCGGGGGGGGTTCAGAGACCCAGTACTTC
clone size: few; V gene: TRBV6-1; D gene: -; J gene: TRBJ2-5; CDR3 protein: CASREGMTGRQETQYF; CDR3 DNA: TGTGCCAGCCGGGAAGGGATGACAGGGAGGCAAGAGACCCAGTACTTC
clone size: -; V gene: TRBV29-1; D gene: -; J gene: TRBJ1-1; CDR3 protein: CSVERGGRTEAFF; CDR3 DNA: TGCAGCGTTGAGAGGGGCGGAAGGACTGAAGCTTTCTTT
clone size: few; V gene: TRBV28; D gene: -; J gene: TRBJ2-4; CDR3 protein: CASRMTAKNIQYF; CDR3 DNA: TGTGCCAGCAGAATGACAGCCAAAAACATTCAGTACTTC
clone size: -; V gene: TRBV27; D gene: TRBD2; J gene: TRBJ2-7; CDR3 protein: CASSSSGTGHYEQYF; CDR3 DNA: TGTGCCAGCAGTAGTAGCGGGACCGGCCATTACGAGCAGTACTTC
clone size: -; V gene: TRBV9; D gene: -; J gene: TRBJ1-1; CDR3 protein: CASSRTGAYTEAFF; CDR3 DNA: TGTGCCAGCAGCAGAACCGGGGCCTATACTGAAGCTTTCTTT
clone size: few; V gene: TRBV12-3/TRBV12-4; D gene: -; J gene: TRBJ1-6; CDR3 protein: CASSPDTRYNSPLHF; CDR3 DNA: TGTGCCAGCAGCCCCGACACACGCTATAATTCACCCCTCCACTTT
clone size: -; V gene: TRBV6-6; D gene: TRBD1; J gene: TRBJ1-5; CDR3 protein: CASSSVTGSNQPQHF; CDR3 DNA: TGTGCCAGCAGCTCTGTGACAGGGAGCAATCAGCCCCAGCATTTT